These 3 T cell receptor beta chains were sequenced from one sample in a study of chemoradiotherapy in HPV16-positive cancers. The repertoire was sequenced with immunoSEQ multiplex PCR; TCRdb's copy has only in-frame clones and lacks some. The sample contains roughly 12,000 clones, around three fifths of which appear only once. The sample was acquired from a patient who underwent chemoradiotherapy. These receptors came from a human donor with HPV-associated anogenital cancer.

The V and J genes are TRBV11-2 and TRBJ1-1; D call uncertain. From germline, CDR1 is SGHAT and CDR2 FQNNGV. The V end was cut by 2 bases, the J end by 10 bases, with 14 bases between. There are 13 residues in the CDR3. The chain's CDR3 is CASSLYVGGRAFF. The CDR3 region has the DNA TGTGCCAGCAGCTTATATGTGGGAGGGAGAGCTTTCTTT.

The V gene is TRBV10-3, the J gene TRBJ1-1; D remains ambiguous. The germline V gene has CDR1 ENHRY and CDR2 SYGVKD. The CDR3 runs to 13 residues. Deletions cut 6 bases from V and 4 bases from J, with 12 bases between. CDR3 residues: CAIRKQGGTEAFF. The CDR3 DNA follows: TGTGCCATCAGAAAACAAGGTGGCACTGAAGCTTTCTTT.

This clone has more than one count but fewer than ten. The chain recombines TRBV7-2 with TRBJ2-7; 10 bases are a match to TRBD2. CDR1 and CDR2 (germline): SGHTA, FQGNSA. Unmatched junction bases numbered 5, after V lost 5 bases and J lost 4 bases. The CDR3 covers 14 residues. This CDR3 is CASSLERGGYEQYF. CDR3 DNA sequence: TGTGCCAGCAGCCTCGAGCGGGGGGGATACGAGCAGTACTTC.